This T cell receptor beta chain was captured in a study of T cells in Graves' hyperthyroidism and ophthalmopathy. Amplified regions were TCR beta CDR3 sequences from RNA transcripts. HTBI primers were used for first-round RT-PCR of the TCR CDR3. TCRdb reanalysed the multiplex PCR reads using MiXCR and keeps one entry per CDR3 protein. The sample yields 610,000 or so distinct CDR3 sequences, around 46% seen once. The V segment lost 3 bases and the J segment 10 bases; nucleotides outside the gene matches: 6. The V gene's germline CDR1 is SGHTA and CDR2 FQGNSA. This CDR3 comprises 14 residues. General observations from the study: Most clonotypes expanded in thyroid above 0.001 were likewise present in blood. Ophthalmopathy could be told apart from stable hyperthyroidism with a 13 V-J model.

A remark on this clonotype: Its antigen remains unidentified.

The sequenced sample was peripheral blood or thyroid tissue (not recorded which). This receptor was identified in a woman younger than 35 with Graves' hyperthyroidism. The J gene is TRBJ1-6, the V gene TRBV7-2, with 7 bases identical to TRBD1. The CDR3 DNA is TGTGCCAGCAGCTTTCCAGGGACAGACTCACCCCTCCACTTT. This encodes CASSFPGTDSPLHF.